This entry is about one T cell receptor beta chain. What it binds is not known. The CDR3 contains 15 residues. The V gene lost 6 bases and the J gene lost 5 bases, with 14 bases spanning the gap. Per the germline V gene, CDR1 is LNHDA and CDR2 is SQIVND (reference sequence). This specimen comes from a study of cytomegalovirus exposure and HLA in healthy donors. Study-wide results and caveats: Differences between HLA loci emerged in a later analysis of TCR association rates, with DRB1 most and HLA-C fewest. Per a later analysis, 15,000 to 20,000 TCR beta sequences showed association with HLA alleles at 0.05 false discovery rate. Versus the approximately 700-donor mean, an Asian-associated ancestry cluster reportedly showed fewer N-insertions in a later analysis. Later analysis identified a missense DCLRE1C variant that was linked to TCR beta V- and J-gene trimming.

PCR used 60 Vbeta primers and 13 Jbeta primers. TCRdb's table, derived via immunoSEQ multiplex PCR, lists solely in-frame clones and lacks some. The sample consists of over 100,000 clones, about 74% of them appearing once. Sample: PBMCs. The sequence derives from a male donor in good health and CMV-seronegative. The chain couples TRBV19 to TRBJ2-6; a possible D gene is TRBD2 (6 bases). The CDR3 loop is CASRGDSWRANVLTF. DNA of the CDR3: TGTGCCAGTAGGGGGGACTCCTGGCGGGCCAACGTCCTGACTTTC.